This T cell receptor beta chain was obtained from a study of identical twins. From germline, CDR1 is LNHNV and CDR2 YYDKDF (reference sequence). This CDR3 is 14 amino acids long. V lost 0 bases, J lost 4 bases, and 10 bases lay in between. There are a few counts of this clonotype. As yet, its antigen is unknown. TCRdb redid the calling of the 5' RACE reads with MiXCR, one entry per CDR3 protein. The sample records 350,000 to 600,000 distinct CDR3 sequences, 13% to 15% being singletons. Study-level findings and limits: Invariant MAIT and iNKT cells could partly confound zero-insertion analyses. Conclusions came from cross-sectional statistical analysis, not from following the same donors. Reduced insertions were recorded for abundant cord blood beta clonotypes, with no such pattern in memory repertoires.

This sample was also put to use in a study of yellow fever vaccine responses in identical twins. That work states: Vaccine-induced T cell responses in twins were reportedly observed to appear partly convergent, partly personalized.

The clonotype originates from a woman younger than 35 in good health. The sample consisted of CD4+ T cells sorted from blood. The chain uses TRBV15 and TRBJ2-7; D remains unclear. The CDR3 DNA sequence: TGTGCCACCAGCAGAGATAAACGGATTTACGAGCAGTACTTC. Protein: CATSRDKRIYEQYF.